Here is one T cell receptor (beta chain) with its context. Antigen unknown. Indicated time point: persistent/refractory GD, antithyroid drugs over 5 years with positive TRAb. The authors made the TCR library using RNA they extracted from PBMCs. Construction of TCR beta libraries relied on iRepertoire HTBI primers and on Arm-PCR targeting CDR3 regions. One entry per CDR3 protein results from TCRdb running MiXCR on the multiplex PCR reads. The table has approximately 690,000 distinct CDR3 sequences, 25% to 35% seen once. V shed 2 bases and J shed 4 bases, with 9 bases lying between them. Germline CDR1 reads SGHRS; CDR2 reads YFSETQ. This CDR3 contains 13 residues. These data belong to a study of regulatory T cells in long-lasting Graves disease. Across the study: By definition, persistent Graves' disease involved antithyroid drugs for over 5 years alongside positive TSH receptor antibodies. Whole-study results and caveats: Persistent patients shared 2,741 public clonotypes among themselves. Newly diagnosed patients shared fewer, at nearly 1,000. The TCR repertoire of persistent Graves' patients was less diverse than that of newly diagnosed ones.

V is TRBV5-1 and J is TRBJ1-2; D not certain. Specimen: peripheral blood mononuclear cells (PBMCs), collected when the disease was refractory, from a patient treated with antithyroid drugs. The origin of this receptor is a female donor with Graves disease. CDR3 loop: CASSLSVSYGYTF. CDR3 DNA: TGCGCCAGCAGCTTAAGTGTCAGCTATGGCTACACCTTC.